What follows describes a single T cell receptor (beta chain). The V and J ends lost 5 bases and 3 bases, in that order; junction bases with no gene match: 4. The length of the CDR3 is 14 residues. The sequenced template was RNA, covering the TCR beta CDR3 region. The library came from an HTBI-primed first-round RT-PCR and a second-round multiplex PCR. TCRdb analysed the multiplex PCR reads with MiXCR anew, one entry per CDR3 protein. The sample lists 150,000 to 200,000 distinct CDR3 sequences, 39% occurring once. This specimen comes from a study of Graves' ophthalmopathy and Graves' hyperthyroidism. This TCR was sampled from a man aged 30-40 years with Graves' ophthalmopathy. The sequenced sample consisted of peripheral blood. The chain combines TRBV12-3 or TRBV12-4 with TRBJ1-5; 7 bases are a match to TRBD1. CDR3 sequence reads: CASSLGTVNQPQHF. CDR3 coding DNA: TGTGCCAGCAGTCTAGGGACAGTCAATCAGCCCCAGCATTTT.